This T cell receptor beta chain was profiled in a study of identical twins. TCRdb independently ran MiXCR on the 5' RACE reads; one entry per CDR3 protein. In the table there are some 560,000 distinct CDR3 sequences, 9.6% of which are singletons. The J segment lost 7 bases and the V segment lost 1 base, leaving 13 bases of the junction unmatched. The CDR3 covers 17 residues. This sample also appeared in a second study, on yellow fever vaccine responses in identical twins. This second study says: Reports say the vaccine T cell response in twins looked partly convergent and partly personalized.

The sample taken for sequencing was PBMCs. This chain joins TRBV12-3 or TRBV12-4 and TRBJ2-1; 7 bases match TRBD2. This clonotype was obtained from a woman younger than 30 in good health. The CDR3 DNA reads as TGTGCCAGCAGTTTAGACCTGGGGCAACTAGCGTTAAATGAGCAGTTCTTC. This codes for CASSLDLGQLALNEQFF.